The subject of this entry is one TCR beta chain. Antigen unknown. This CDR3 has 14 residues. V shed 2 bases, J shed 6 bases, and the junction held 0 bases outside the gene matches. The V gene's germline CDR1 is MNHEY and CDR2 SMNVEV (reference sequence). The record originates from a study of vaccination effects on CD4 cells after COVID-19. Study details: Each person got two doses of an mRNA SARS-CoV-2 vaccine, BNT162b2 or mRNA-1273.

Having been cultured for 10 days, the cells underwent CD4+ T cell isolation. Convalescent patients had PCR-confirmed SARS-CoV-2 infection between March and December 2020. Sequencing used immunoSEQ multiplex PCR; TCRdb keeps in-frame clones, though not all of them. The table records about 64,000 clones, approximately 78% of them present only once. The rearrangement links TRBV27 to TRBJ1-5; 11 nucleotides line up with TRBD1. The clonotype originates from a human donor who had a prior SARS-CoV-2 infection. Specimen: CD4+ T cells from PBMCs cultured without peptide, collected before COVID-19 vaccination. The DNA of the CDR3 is TGTGCCAGCAGTTTAGGGACAGGGGGTCAGCCCCAGCATTTT. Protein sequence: CASSLGTGGQPQHF.